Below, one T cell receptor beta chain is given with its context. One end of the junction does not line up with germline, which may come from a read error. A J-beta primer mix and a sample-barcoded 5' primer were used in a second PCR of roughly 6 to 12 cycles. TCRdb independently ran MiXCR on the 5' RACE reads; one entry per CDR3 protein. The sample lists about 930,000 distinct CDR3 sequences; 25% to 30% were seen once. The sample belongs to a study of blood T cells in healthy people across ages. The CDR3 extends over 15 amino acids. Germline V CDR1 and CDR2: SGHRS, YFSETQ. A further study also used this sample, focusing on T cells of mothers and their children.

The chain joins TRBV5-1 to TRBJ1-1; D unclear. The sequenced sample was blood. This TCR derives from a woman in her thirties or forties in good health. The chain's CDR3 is CAGSLAGGRWAEAFF. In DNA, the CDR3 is TGCGCCGGCAGCTTGGCCGGCGGTAGGTGGGCTGAAGCTTTCTTT.